The T cell receptor (beta chain) under discussion was sequenced for a study of CD8+ T cells in alopecia areata. Whole-study findings and limits: Against the mouse data, patients shared TCRs less clearly, possibly for HLA reasons. An increase in clonality over normal scalp was evident in lesional scalp, especially alopecia totalis/universalis. Normal-skin resident alphabeta T cells also appear among scalp sample sequences.

Investigators isolated RNA and reverse transcribed it into cDNA to act as the sequencing template. Assay: immunoSEQ multiplex PCR; the TCRdb copy retains only in-frame clones and omits some. The data show about 4,200 clones, around two thirds seen once. The length of the CDR3 is 16 residues. The germline gives CDR1 KGHSH, CDR2 LQKENI. V was trimmed by 4 bases and J by 0 bases, leaving 12 bases between them. On this clone itself: Its antigen is as yet unknown.

This clonotype was sampled from a human donor in good health. This chain links TRBV18 with TRBJ1-4; D unclear. Specimen: skin. The CDR3 DNA sequence: TGTGCCAGCTCACGGTTGGGGTCCACAACTAATGAAAAACTGTTTTTT. Its protein product is CASSRLGSTTNEKLFF.